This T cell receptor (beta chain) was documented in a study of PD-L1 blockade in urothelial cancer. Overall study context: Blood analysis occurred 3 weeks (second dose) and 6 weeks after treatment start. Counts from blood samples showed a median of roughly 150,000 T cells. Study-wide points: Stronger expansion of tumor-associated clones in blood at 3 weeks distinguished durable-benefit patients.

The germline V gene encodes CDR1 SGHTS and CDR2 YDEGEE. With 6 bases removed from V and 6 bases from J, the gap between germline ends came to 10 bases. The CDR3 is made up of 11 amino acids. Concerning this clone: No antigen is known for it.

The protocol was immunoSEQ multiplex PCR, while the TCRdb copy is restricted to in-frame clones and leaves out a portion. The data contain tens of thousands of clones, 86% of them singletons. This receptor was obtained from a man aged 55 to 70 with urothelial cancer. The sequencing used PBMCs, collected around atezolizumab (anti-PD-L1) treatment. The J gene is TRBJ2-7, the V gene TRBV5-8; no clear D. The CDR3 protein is CASTNRLEQYF. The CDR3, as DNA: TGTGCCAGCACTAACCGCCTCGAGCAGTACTTC. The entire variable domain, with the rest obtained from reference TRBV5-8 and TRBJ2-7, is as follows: EAGVTQSPTHLIKTRGQQATLRCSPISGHTSVYWYQQALGLGLQFLLWYDEGEERNRGNFPPRFSGRQFPNYSSELNVNALELEDSALYLCASTNRLEQYFGPGTRLTVT.